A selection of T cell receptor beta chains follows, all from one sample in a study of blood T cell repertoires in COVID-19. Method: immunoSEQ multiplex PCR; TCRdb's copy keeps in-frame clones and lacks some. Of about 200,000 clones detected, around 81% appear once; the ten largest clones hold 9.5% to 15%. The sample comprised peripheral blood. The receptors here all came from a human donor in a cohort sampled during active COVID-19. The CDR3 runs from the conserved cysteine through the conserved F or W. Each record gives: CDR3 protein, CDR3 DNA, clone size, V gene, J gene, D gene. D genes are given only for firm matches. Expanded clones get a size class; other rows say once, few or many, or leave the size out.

CDR3: CAISDRGKNQPQHF
DNA: TGTGCCATCAGTGATCGGGGGAAGAATCAGCCCCAGCATTTT
size: once
V: TRBV10-3
J: TRBJ1-5
D: -

CDR3: CASSLAGSNYEQYF
DNA: TGTGCCAGCAGTTTAGCAGGGTCAAACTACGAGCAGTACTTC
size: few
V: TRBV27
J: TRBJ2-7
D: -

CDR3: CASSLVNLRGRGETQYF
DNA: TGTGCCAGCAGCTTAGTGAACCTCAGGGGGCGAGGTGAGACCCAGTACTTC
size: -
V: TRBV3-1/TRBV3-2
J: TRBJ2-5
D: TRBD1

CDR3: CASSSMTETGLHGYTF
DNA: TGTGCCAGCAGCTCCATGACGGAGACAGGACTCCATGGCTACACCTTC
size: -
V: TRBV27
J: TRBJ1-2
D: -

CDR3: CASTPRGANTGELFF
DNA: TGTGCCAGCACCCCGCGCGGAGCGAACACCGGGGAGCTGTTTTTT
size: -
V: TRBV3-1/TRBV3-2
J: TRBJ2-2
D: -

CDR3: CSASLLAGGADTQYF
DNA: TGCAGTGCTAGTTTACTAGCGGGGGGAGCAGATACGCAGTATTTT
size: -
V: TRBV20-1
J: TRBJ2-3
D: TRBD2

CDR3: CASSFRLAGVNEQFF
DNA: TGTGCCAGCAGCTTCCGACTAGCGGGAGTCAATGAGCAGTTCTTC
size: -
V: TRBV7-6
J: TRBJ2-1
D: TRBD2

CDR3: CARPGTVKGVYEQYF
DNA: TGTGCCAGGCCCGGGACAGTCAAAGGTGTCTACGAGCAGTACTTC
size: once
V: TRBV27
J: TRBJ2-7
D: TRBD1

CDR3: CASSSTSGREGQFF
DNA: TGTGCCAGCAGCTCGACTAGCGGGAGAGAGGGGCAGTTCTTC
size: -
V: TRBV7-9
J: TRBJ2-1
D: TRBD2

CDR3: CASSKGDRGLSTNEKLFF
DNA: TGTGCCAGCAGCAAGGGGGACAGGGGTCTTTCAACTAATGAAAAACTGTTTTTT
size: -
V: TRBV11-2
J: TRBJ1-4
D: TRBD1

CDR3: CASSEWQGRQPQHF
DNA: TGTGCCAGCAGTGAATGGCAGGGAAGGCAGCCCCAGCATTTT
size: -
V: TRBV27
J: TRBJ1-5
D: -

CDR3: CASSYAVDGAHTGELFF
DNA: TGTGCCAGCTCGTACGCGGTAGATGGGGCTCACACCGGGGAGCTGTTTTTT
size: once
V: TRBV18
J: TRBJ2-2
D: -

CDR3: CASTLTGGDNTEAFF
DNA: TGCGCCAGCACCCTGACAGGGGGCGATAACACTGAAGCTTTCTTT
size: -
V: TRBV5-1
J: TRBJ1-1
D: TRBD1

CDR3: CASSNGQAGDTQYF
DNA: TGTGCCAGCAGTAACGGACAGGCGGGCGATACGCAGTATTTT
size: few
V: TRBV6-4
J: TRBJ2-3
D: TRBD1

CDR3: CASSVQENTEAFF
DNA: TGCGCCAGCAGCGTACAGGAGAACACTGAAGCTTTCTTT
size: -
V: TRBV5-1
J: TRBJ1-1
D: -

CDR3: CASSKYRTTNEKLFF
DNA: TGTGCCAGCAGCAAATATAGAACAACTAATGAAAAACTGTTTTTT
size: -
V: TRBV7-8
J: TRBJ1-4
D: -

CDR3: CASSEGFGDGYTF
DNA: TGCGCCAGCAGCGAGGGCTTTGGGGATGGCTACACCTTC
size: -
V: TRBV5-1
J: TRBJ1-2
D: -

CDR3: CASSITRQSYEQYF
DNA: TGTGCCAGTAGTATAACCAGGCAGTCCTACGAGCAGTACTTC
size: few
V: TRBV19
J: TRBJ2-7
D: -

CDR3: CASSPRDREGSPLHF
DNA: TGTGCCAGCAGTCCCCGGGACAGGGAAGGTTCACCCCTCCACTTT
size: -
V: TRBV28
J: TRBJ1-6
D: TRBD1

CDR3: CSASIGGSSPLHF
DNA: TGCAGTGCTAGTATTGGAGGTAGTTCACCCCTCCACTTT
size: -
V: TRBV20-1
J: TRBJ1-6
D: -

CDR3: CASSTGGSSPLHF
DNA: TGTGCCAGCAGCACAGGGGGCTCTTCACCCCTCCACTTT
size: -
V: TRBV6-5
J: TRBJ1-6
D: TRBD1

CDR3: CASSPPGTSGIVEQFF
DNA: TGTGCCAGTAGTCCTCCCGGGACTAGCGGGATAGTTGAGCAGTTCTTC
size: once
V: TRBV19
J: TRBJ2-1
D: TRBD2

CDR3: CASSLHPATGGGYEQYF
DNA: TGTGCCAGCAGCTTACATCCAGCCACAGGGGGCGGCTACGAGCAGTACTTC
size: few
V: TRBV7-2
J: TRBJ2-7
D: TRBD1

CDR3: CASSPGGAWTDTQYF
DNA: TGTGCCAGCAGTCCGGGGGGGGCATGGACAGATACGCAGTATTTT
size: -
V: TRBV7-2
J: TRBJ2-3
D: TRBD2

CDR3: CASSFSVGNTEAFF
DNA: TGCGCCAGCAGCTTTTCCGTCGGGAACACTGAAGCTTTCTTT
size: -
V: TRBV5-1
J: TRBJ1-1
D: -

CDR3: CAIRGDNDVETQYF
DNA: TGTGCCATCAGGGGGGACAACGACGTCGAGACCCAGTACTTC
size: -
V: TRBV10-3
J: TRBJ2-5
D: -

CDR3: CASSPELAGDSYEQYF
DNA: TGTGCCAGCTCACCAGAACTAGCGGGAGACTCCTACGAGCAGTACTTC
size: -
V: TRBV18
J: TRBJ2-7
D: TRBD2

CDR3: CASSGSLHYGYTF
DNA: TGTGCCAGCAGCGGGTCTTTGCACTATGGCTACACCTTC
size: -
V: TRBV28
J: TRBJ1-2
D: -